This TCR beta chain was recovered during a study of T cell repertoires in cytomegalovirus infection. Study-wide background: Researchers turned to recently identified HLA-C-restricted CMV epitopes as well as well-studied HLA-B-restricted ones. Evidence of both CMV infection and a matching HLA type came from public TCR beta signatures. Whole-study results and caveats: Summed frequency of public TCR beta families distinguished CMV carriers with the relevant HLA. Predominance within the ex vivo response was attributable to HLA-C-restricted CMV-specific TCR beta clonotypes.

CDR3 length: 15 amino acids. The V end was cut by 3 bases, the J end by 5 bases, with 16 bases between. Each CDR3 protein gets one entry after TCRdb re-called the reads with MiXCR. The data hold some 700,000 distinct CDR3 sequences, with 33% observed a single time. This clonotype occurred a few times. Its antigen is unknown. The clonotype originates from a human donor in good health (CMV status not recorded). Some clones in this sample may be carry-over from other donors' samples. V usage is TRBV12-3 or TRBV12-4 and J usage is TRBJ2-5; tentative D call: TRBD1 (6 bases). The sequences come from cultured PBMCs, collected from culture after CMV antigen stimulation. DNA for the CDR3: TGTGCCAGCAGTTTGTACAGGGAAAGATTGGAGACCCAGTACTTC. Translating gives CASSLYRERLETQYF.